Listed below are T cell receptor beta chains from one sample, sequenced in a study of beta chain features in type 1 diabetes. The assay was immunoSEQ multiplex PCR, and TCRdb's table has in-frame clones only and misses some. The sample records around 500,000 clones, 9.5% to 12% being singletons. The material sequenced was naive CD4+ T cells from blood. These receptors were obtained from a young woman in good health. Each CDR3 is given with its conserved first and last residue. Each record gives: J gene, V gene, clone size, D gene, CDR3 protein, CDR3 DNA. A D gene is named only where the DNA matches it firmly. The size entry is marked missing in some rows and otherwise reads once, few, many or a size class.

J: TRBJ2-1; V: TRBV28; size: few; D: .; CDR3: CASSLRGSLDEQFF; DNA: TGTGCCAGCAGTTTGCGTGGTAGCTTAGATGAGCAGTTCTTC
J: TRBJ2-1; V: TRBV7-9; size: .; D: TRBD2; CDR3: CASSLRASGRNEQFF; DNA: TGTGCCAGCAGCTTAAGGGCTAGCGGGAGGAATGAGCAGTTCTTC
J: TRBJ2-3; V: TRBV7-6; size: few; D: TRBD1; CDR3: CASSGRTGFTDTQYF; DNA: TGTGCCAGCAGCGGCCGGACAGGTTTCACAGATACGCAGTATTTT
J: TRBJ2-1; V: TRBV5-1; size: few; D: .; CDR3: CASSLVSSFYNEQFF; DNA: TGCGCCAGCAGCTTGGTGTCTAGCTTTTACAATGAGCAGTTCTTC
J: TRBJ2-5; V: TRBV2; size: few; D: .; CDR3: CASSEEVGETQYF; DNA: TGTGCCAGCAGTGAAGAGGTGGGAGAGACCCAGTACTTC
J: TRBJ2-1; V: TRBV5-4; size: .; D: TRBD2; CDR3: CASSLTLLASTVNEQFF; DNA: TGTGCCAGCAGCCTGACATTACTAGCGTCGACCGTCAATGAGCAGTTCTTC
J: TRBJ2-5; V: TRBV7-8; size: .; D: .; CDR3: CASTLLGTPQETQYF; DNA: TGTGCCAGCACCCTTTTGGGGACACCACAAGAGACCCAGTACTTC
J: TRBJ1-5; V: TRBV28; size: few; D: .; CDR3: CASRKGGNQPQHF; DNA: TGTGCCAGCAGGAAAGGGGGCAATCAGCCCCAGCATTTT
J: TRBJ2-1; V: TRBV6-6; size: few; D: TRBD2; CDR3: CASSYSLAGVGEQFF; DNA: TGTGCCAGCAGTTACTCTCTAGCGGGAGTTGGTGAGCAGTTCTTC
J: TRBJ2-1; V: TRBV7-8; size: few; D: TRBD2; CDR3: CASTVVALAGISYNEQFF; DNA: TGTGCCAGCACCGTAGTGGCACTAGCGGGTATCTCCTACAATGAGCAGTTCTTC
J: TRBJ2-5; V: TRBV7-2; size: few; D: .; CDR3: CATAGAHQETQYF; DNA: TGTGCCACCGCCGGGGCCCACCAAGAGACCCAGTACTTC
J: TRBJ2-5; V: TRBV11-3; size: .; D: TRBD2; CDR3: CASSFWREDQETQYF; DNA: TGTGCCAGCAGCTTCTGGCGGGAGGATCAAGAGACCCAGTACTTC
J: TRBJ2-1; V: TRBV4-3; size: few; D: .; CDR3: CASSQVDWGEQFF; DNA: TGCGCCAGCAGCCAAGTAGACTGGGGTGAGCAGTTCTTC
J: TRBJ2-7; V: TRBV7-2; size: .; D: TRBD1; CDR3: CASSWDRGSSYEQYF; DNA: TGTGCCAGCAGCTGGGACAGGGGAAGCAGCTACGAGCAGTACTTC
J: TRBJ2-1; V: TRBV7-3; size: few; D: .; CDR3: CASSLGLHNEQFF; DNA: TGTGCCAGCAGCTTGGGACTCCACAATGAGCAGTTCTTC
J: TRBJ1-1; V: TRBV7-8; size: .; D: .; CDR3: CASSHQAGNTEAFF; DNA: TGTGCCAGCAGCCATCAGGCGGGGAACACTGAAGCTTTCTTT
J: TRBJ2-7; V: TRBV5-8; size: .; D: TRBD1; CDR3: CASSLQGATYEQYF; DNA: TGTGCCAGCAGCTTGCAGGGGGCCACCTACGAGCAGTACTTC
J: TRBJ2-3; V: TRBV16; size: few; D: .; CDR3: CASSPISLTGRGYF; DNA: TGTGCCAGCAGCCCAATCTCCCTGACAGGACGGGGCTATTTT
J: TRBJ1-4; V: TRBV14; size: few; D: .; CDR3: CASSHGIEKLFF; DNA: TGTGCCAGCAGCCATGGAATAGAAAAACTGTTTTTT
J: TRBJ2-3; V: TRBV5-1; size: .; D: .; CDR3: CASSLGIESQYF; DNA: TGCGCCAGCAGCTTAGGTATCGAATCGCAGTATTTT
J: TRBJ2-5; V: TRBV7-2; size: .; D: .; CDR3: CASSPTGTRETQYF; DNA: TGTGCCAGCAGCCCCACCGGGACCCGGGAGACCCAGTACTTC
J: TRBJ1-5; V: TRBV2; size: few; D: TRBD1; CDR3: CASSYRGGQPQHF; DNA: TGTGCCAGCAGCTACAGGGGCGGTCAGCCCCAGCATTTT
J: TRBJ2-3; V: TRBV7-2; size: few; D: .; CDR3: CASSRDSGVGDTQYF; DNA: TGTGCCAGCAGCAGGGACTCCGGTGTAGGAGATACGCAGTATTTT
J: TRBJ1-3; V: TRBV7-9; size: few; D: .; CDR3: CASSTRTGNTIYF; DNA: TGTGCCAGCAGCACCCGAACAGGAAACACCATATATTTT
J: TRBJ1-1; V: TRBV14; size: few; D: .; CDR3: CASSQAMRRTEAFF; DNA: TGTGCCAGCAGCCAAGCTATGAGACGGACTGAAGCTTTCTTT
J: TRBJ1-1; V: TRBV18; size: .; D: .; CDR3: CASSPPPWGTEAFF; DNA: TGTGCCAGCTCACCACCCCCTTGGGGCACTGAAGCTTTCTTT
J: TRBJ2-7; V: TRBV30; size: .; D: .; CDR3: CAWSVRGIPLYEQYF; DNA: TGTGCCTGGAGTGTACGAGGGATCCCCCTCTACGAGCAGTACTTC
J: TRBJ1-5; V: TRBV7-2; size: .; D: .; CDR3: CASSPGPLSNQPQHF; DNA: TGTGCCAGCAGCCCCGGGCCGCTTAGCAATCAGCCCCAGCATTTT
J: TRBJ2-3; V: TRBV18; size: .; D: .; CDR3: CASSPLRQTSSTDTQYF; DNA: TGTGCCAGCTCACCACTGAGGCAGACCTCGAGCACAGATACGCAGTATTTT
J: TRBJ1-5; V: TRBV6-5; size: few; D: .; CDR3: CASSYSGVQPQHF; DNA: TGTGCCAGCAGTTACTCGGGTGTTCAGCCCCAGCATTTT
J: TRBJ2-1; V: TRBV12-5; size: .; D: TRBD2; CDR3: CARGLVLGGSYNEQFF; DNA: TGTGCTAGGGGTTTGGTACTTGGCGGGAGTTACAATGAGCAGTTCTTC
J: TRBJ2-5; V: TRBV5-1; size: .; D: TRBD2; CDR3: CASSLWGGSGETQYF; DNA: TGCGCCAGCAGCTTGTGGGGAGGGAGCGGAGAGACCCAGTACTTC
J: TRBJ2-3; V: TRBV5-6; size: few; D: .; CDR3: CASSLTGDTQYF; DNA: TGTGCCAGCAGCTTAACGGGAGATACGCAGTATTTT
J: TRBJ2-7; V: TRBV14; size: few; D: .; CDR3: CASSPLQGKPYEQYF; DNA: TGTGCCAGCAGCCCCCTTCAGGGGAAGCCCTACGAGCAGTACTTC
J: TRBJ1-1; V: TRBV4-1; size: .; D: .; CDR3: CASSQVRGEAFF; DNA: TGCGCCAGCAGCCAAGTACGGGGTGAAGCTTTCTTT
J: TRBJ1-2; V: TRBV4-1; size: .; D: .; CDR3: CASSQVAGRYTF; DNA: TGCGCCAGCAGCCAAGTAGCGGGCCGCTACACCTTC
J: TRBJ2-3; V: TRBV6-1; size: few; D: .; CDR3: CASSLGIGADTQYF; DNA: TGTGCCAGCAGCCTTGGGATAGGGGCAGATACGCAGTATTTT
J: TRBJ1-3; V: TRBV13; size: few; D: TRBD1; CDR3: CASSPDRFSGNTIYF; DNA: TGTGCCAGCAGCCCGGACAGGTTCTCTGGAAACACCATATATTTT
J: TRBJ1-4; V: TRBV15; size: once; D: .; CDR3: CATSVRLGRKLFF; DNA: TGTGCCACGTCAGTCCGGCTGGGCAGAAAACTGTTTTTT
J: TRBJ1-5; V: TRBV7-2; size: .; D: .; CDR3: CASSSGYQPQHF; DNA: TGTGCCAGCAGCAGTGGGTATCAGCCCCAGCATTTT
J: TRBJ2-5; V: TRBV7-6; size: .; D: .; CDR3: CASSLRSGHQESAQYF; DNA: TGTGCCAGCAGCTTAAGGTCAGGCCACCAAGAGTCGGCCCAGTACTTC
J: TRBJ2-5; V: TRBV20-1; size: few; D: .; CDR3: CSGRRGETQYF; DNA: TGCAGTGGGAGGCGTGGGGAGACCCAGTACTTC
J: TRBJ2-2; V: TRBV21-1; size: .; D: .; CDR3: CASSKFLAETNTGELFF; DNA: TGTGCCAGCAGCAAATTCCTAGCGGAGACGAACACCGGGGAGCTGTTTTTT
J: TRBJ1-5; V: TRBV7-2; size: few; D: .; CDR3: CASSLGDGNQPQHF; DNA: TGTGCCAGCAGCTTAGGGGACGGCAATCAGCCCCAGCATTTT
J: TRBJ2-7; V: TRBV5-1; size: few; D: TRBD2; CDR3: CASSFLVAGGPVEQYF; DNA: TGCGCCAGCAGCTTTTTGGTAGCGGGAGGGCCTGTCGAGCAGTACTTC
J: TRBJ1-1; V: TRBV30; size: few; D: .; CDR3: CAWRWENTEAFF; DNA: TGTGCCTGGAGGTGGGAGAACACTGAAGCTTTCTTT
J: TRBJ1-5; V: TRBV7-9; size: few; D: TRBD1; CDR3: CASSETPRTGRNQPQHF; DNA: TGTGCCAGCAGCGAAACCCCCCGGACAGGGCGCAATCAGCCCCAGCATTTT
J: TRBJ2-7; V: TRBV7-9; size: .; D: .; CDR3: CASSDLGQTAYEQYF; DNA: TGTGCCAGCAGCGACTTGGGACAAACAGCCTACGAGCAGTACTTC
J: TRBJ1-2; V: TRBV28; size: few; D: .; CDR3: CASSLANYGYTF; DNA: TGTGCCAGCAGTTTAGCTAACTATGGCTACACCTTC
J: TRBJ2-3; V: TRBV9; size: few; D: .; CDR3: CASSVLTSTDTQYF; DNA: TGTGCCAGCAGCGTCCTGACTAGCACAGATACGCAGTATTTT
J: TRBJ2-6; V: TRBV10-3; size: .; D: TRBD1; CDR3: CAISRGTGNSGANVLTF; DNA: TGTGCCATCAGTCGAGGGACAGGGAACTCTGGGGCCAACGTCCTGACTTTC
J: TRBJ1-3; V: TRBV6-5; size: .; D: .; CDR3: CASSYSLGSGNTIYF; DNA: TGTGCCAGCAGTTACTCTCTTGGCTCTGGAAACACCATATATTTT